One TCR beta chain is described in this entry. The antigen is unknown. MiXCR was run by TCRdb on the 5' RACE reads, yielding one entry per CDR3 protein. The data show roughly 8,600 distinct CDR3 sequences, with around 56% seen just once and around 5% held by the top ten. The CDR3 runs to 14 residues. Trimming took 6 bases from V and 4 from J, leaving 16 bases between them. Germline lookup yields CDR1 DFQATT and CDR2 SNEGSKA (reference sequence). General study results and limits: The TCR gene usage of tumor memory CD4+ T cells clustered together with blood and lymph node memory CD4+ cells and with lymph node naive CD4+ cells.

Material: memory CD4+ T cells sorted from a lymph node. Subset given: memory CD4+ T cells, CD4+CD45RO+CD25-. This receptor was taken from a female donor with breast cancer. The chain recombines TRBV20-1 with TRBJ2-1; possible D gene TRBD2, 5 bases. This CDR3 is CSATVPGFYNEQFF. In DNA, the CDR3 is TGCAGTGCGACGGTCCCGGGGTTTTACAATGAGCAGTTCTTC.